The next 14 T cell receptor beta chains were all read from a single sample in a study of T cell responses to AZD1222 COVID-19 vaccine. Assay used: immunoSEQ multiplex PCR; TCRdb lists only in-frame clones, some missing. In the table there are tens of thousands of clones, approximately 80% of which are singletons. The material was peripheral blood, obtained on day 0 of AZD1222 vaccination. The receptors shown here come from an adult in good health.

There are a few counts of this clone. The V gene is TRBV3-1 (or the pseudogene TRBV3-2), the J gene TRBJ1-3; tentative D call: TRBD1 (6 bases). The CDR3 runs 16 residues. Germline assignment: CDR1 LGHDT and CDR2 YNNKEL (reference sequence). V was cut by 1 base and J by 2 bases, with 12 bases left in between. The CDR3 nucleotides are TGTGCCAGCAGCCAAGTCGGAAGGGGGACTGGAAACACCATATATTTT. Translating it yields CASSQVGRGTGNTIYF.

This chain connects TRBV6-5 to TRBJ1-2; TRBD1 is a possible D gene (5 bases). CDR1 is MNHEY and CDR2 is SVGAGI in the germline V gene. Trimming removed 6 bases at V and 2 bases at J, with 10 bases between. CDR3 size: 13 residues. CDR3 protein: CASSPGTNYGYTF. The CDR3 DNA reads TGTGCCAGCAGCCCAGGGACCAACTATGGCTACACCTTC.

The rearrangement joins TRBV5-1 to TRBJ1-2; 8 bases are a match to TRBD1. The V gene's germline CDR1 is SGHRS and CDR2 YFSETQ. CDR3 length equals 15 residues. The V gene end was trimmed by 1 base and the J gene end by 5 bases; junction bases not matched to a gene: 7. The CDR3 coding sequence is TGCGCCAGCAGCTTGACCGAGACAGGGGCGTATGGCTACACCTTC. As protein: CASSLTETGAYGYTF.

The rearrangement joins TRBV10-1 to TRBJ2-2; 9 bases match TRBD2. The V gene's germline CDR1 is WNHNN and CDR2 SYGVQD (reference sequence). The CDR3 runs to 15 residues. V dropped 11 bases and J dropped 0; count of bases not matched to a gene: 7. The CDR3 coding sequence is TGCGCCTCTAGCGGGGACTACCCGAACACCGGGGAGCTGTTTTTT. It codes for CASSGDYPNTGELFF.

The CDR3 DNA reads TGTGCCATCAGTGAGGGACAGAACAATCAGCCCCAGCATTTT. Its protein product is CAISEGQNNQPQHF. The chain recombines TRBV10-3 with TRBJ1-5, with a possible D match to TRBD1 (6 bases). Germline CDR1 reads ENHRY; CDR2 reads SYGVKD. The CDR3 has 14 residues. Between the trimmed V and J ends, which lost 2 bases and 3 bases, there was a span of 8 bases.

The rearrangement uses TRBV7-2 and TRBJ1-1; D uncertain. Trimming shortened V by 7 bases and J by 1 base, and 10 bases separated the two germline ends. There are 13 residues in the CDR3. The germline gives CDR1 SGHTA, CDR2 FQGNSA. CDR3 sequence reads: CASTGLRNTEAFF. The CDR3 DNA reads TGTGCCAGCACGGGATTAAGGAACACTGAAGCTTTCTTT.

The chain links TRBV5-1 to TRBJ2-2; weak D call: TRBD1 (6 bases). CDR3 length: 16 residues. The V gene lost 0 bases and the J gene lost 4 bases, with 13 bases spanning the gap. Germline lookup yields CDR1 SGHRS and CDR2 YFSETQ. The CDR3 nucleotides read TGCGCCAGCAGCTTGGTTTTCAGGGGCCCCACCGGGGAGCTGTTTTTT. It is translated as CASSLVFRGPTGELFF.

J is TRBJ1-6 and V is TRBV5-8, with 11 positions matching TRBD1. The germline gives CDR1 SGHTS, CDR2 YDEGEE. The CDR3 has 16 amino acids. Losses at the gene ends were 7 bases for V and 0 bases for J; bases not matched to a gene: 3. The CDR3 sequence is CASGGTGGSYNSPLHF. In DNA form, the CDR3 reads TGTGCCAGCGGGGGGACAGGGGGCTCCTATAATTCACCCCTCCACTTT.

The rearrangement uses TRBV4-1 and TRBJ1-1, with D hard to call. CDR1 MGHRA and CDR2 YSYEKL come from the germline V gene. This CDR3 region has 15 residues. V dropped 4 bases and J dropped 4 bases, with 16 bases sitting between them. The CDR3 loop reads CASSRSGRKGTEAFF. DNA for the CDR3: TGCGCCAGCAGCCGTTCCGGACGAAAGGGCACTGAAGCTTTCTTT.

The genes are TRBV12-3 or TRBV12-4 and TRBJ2-1; D is possibly TRBD1 (5 bases). The V end lost 5 bases, the J end lost 8 bases, and 10 bases lay between the germline ends. The CDR3 contains 12 residues. CDR3 region: CASSRTLDEQFF. The CDR3 DNA reads TGTGCCAGCAGTCGGACATTGGATGAGCAGTTCTTC.

This chain connects TRBV2 to TRBJ2-1; D ambiguous. The CDR3 totals 13 residues. The V and J ends lost 8 bases and 4 bases respectively, with 12 bases between them. The germline V gene has CDR1 SNHLY and CDR2 FYNNEI. This CDR3 is CASGQLVYNEQFF. The CDR3 region has the DNA TGTGCCAGCGGCCAACTTGTTTACAATGAGCAGTTCTTC.

The chain joins TRBV28 to TRBJ1-2; D ambiguous. Germline V CDR1 and CDR2: MDHEN, SYDVKM. V lost 5 bases, J lost 4 bases, and 14 bases lay in between. The CDR3 has 14 residues. The CDR3 DNA reads TGTGCCAGCAGTATAGAATTGAAGGGCTATGGCTACACCTTC. This encodes CASSIELKGYGYTF.

V usage is TRBV28 and J usage is TRBJ1-5; possibly TRBD1 for D (5 bases). CDR3 size: 17 residues. V was shortened by 5 bases and J by 0 bases, with 17 bases between the two germline ends. Germline CDR1 MDHEN, CDR2 SYDVKM. CDR3 nucleotide sequence: TGTGCCAGCAGTCCAATTGGTAGGGGCCTTAGCAATCAGCCCCAGCATTTT. It codes for CASSPIGRGLSNQPQHF.

This clone was seen only a few times. The J gene is TRBJ1-1, the V gene TRBV7-9; D is uncertain. Trimming took off 3 bases at V and 1 base at J, with 6 bases between the two ends. CDR3 size: 13 residues. Germline CDR1 reads SEHNR; CDR2 reads FQNEAQ (reference sequence). CDR3 in DNA: TGTGCCAGCAGCTTGGGTTGGAACACTGAAGCTTTCTTT. It translates to CASSLGWNTEAFF.